The clone carrying this T cell receptor beta chain was counted a few times. The antigen is undetermined. For the second PCR, which ran for 7 to 11 cycles, a sample-barcoded 5' primer and a J-beta primer mix were used. Template switching added a 12-random-nucleotide identifier to every cDNA molecule. Individual samples furnished no less than 3 million CDR3-containing paired-end reads apiece. TCRdb analysed the 5' RACE reads with MiXCR anew, one entry per CDR3 protein. The sample lists some 1.8 million distinct CDR3 sequences, approximately 40% seen once, with 20% to 25% in the top ten. The data are from a study of blood T cells in healthy people across ages. General study points: Lack of knowledge of donor CMV status possibly confounded expanded clonotype changes.

Trimming left V 4 bases short and J 6 bases short, with 20 bases between. From germline, CDR1 is MNHEY and CDR2 SVGEGT. This CDR3 is built from 16 residues. The sequence came from a human donor in good health. This chain joins TRBV6-2 or TRBV6-3 and TRBJ2-3, with D possibly matching TRBD2 (5 bases). Sequencing input: blood. CDR3 coding DNA: TGTGCCAGCAGTTCCAGGACTCAAGGTGATTGGGATACGCAGTATTTT. Residues: CASSSRTQGDWDTQYF.